One and the same sample provided the 13 T cell receptor beta chains below, sequenced in a study of cytomegalovirus exposure and HLA in healthy donors. A multiplex PCR was run with 60 Vbeta primers and 13 Jbeta primers. Some clones are missing from TCRdb's copy, which holds only in-frame ones; the method was immunoSEQ multiplex PCR. The data hold around 150,000 clones, with around 80% observed a single time. The source material was PBMCs. These receptors all stem from a man aged 40-50 years in good health and CMV-seronegative.

The V call is TRBV7-3, the J call TRBJ2-1, with a tentative D call TRBD2 (7 bases). CDR1 and CDR2 from the germline V gene are SGHTA and FQGTGA. The CDR3 length is 13 residues. The V and J ends lost 0 bases and 9 bases respectively, with 9 bases between them. The CDR3 coding sequence is TGTGCCAGCAGCTTAACTAGGGGGGGTGAGCAGTTCTTC. This codes for CASSLTRGGEQFF.

As for this clone: A read error may produce the germline difference seen at one junction end. The V call is TRBV9, the J call TRBJ2-3, with D perhaps matching TRBD2 (6 bases). There are 14 residues in the CDR3. The germline CDR1 and CDR2 sequences are SGDLS and YYNGEE. The CDR3 loop reads CASNPGGSTDMQYF. DNA for the CDR3: TGTGCCAGCAACCCCGGGGGTAGCACAGATATGCAGTATTTT.

V gene TRBV9 combines with J gene TRBJ2-6; possibly TRBD1 for D (5 bases). CDR3 length: 18 amino acids. Germline V gene sequence: CDR1 SGDLS, CDR2 YYNGEE. The V end lost 0 bases, the J end lost 0 bases, and 13 bases lay between the germline ends. The CDR3 loop is CASSVVGPDSSGANVLTF. Here the CDR3 DNA reads TGTGCCAGCAGCGTAGTGGGGCCAGACAGCTCTGGGGCCAACGTCCTGACTTTC. The full variable domain, with the rest looked up from reference TRBV9 and TRBJ2-6, is DSGVTQTPKHLITATGQRVTLRCSPRSGDLSVYWYQQSLDQGLQFLIQYYNGEERAKGNILERFSAQQFPDLHSELNLSSLELGDSALYFCASSVVGPDSSGANVLTFGAGSRLTVL.

The chain links TRBV7-9 to TRBJ2-6; TRBD1 might be the D (5 bases). This CDR3 spans 16 amino acids. V lost 11 bases and J lost 0, with 17 bases in between. CDR1 is SEHNR and CDR2 is FQNEAQ in the germline V gene (reference sequence). CDR3 in amino acids: CADGAGVSSGANVLTF. The CDR3 DNA sequence: TGTGCCGATGGGGCAGGCGTGTCCTCTGGGGCCAACGTCCTGACTTTC.

For this clone: Mismatch with germline at one junction end may stem from a read error. V usage is TRBV7-9 and J usage is TRBJ2-7; 7 nucleotides agree with TRBD2. Germline V gives CDR1 SEHNR, CDR2 FQNEAQ (reference sequence). CDR3 length: 14 amino acids. CDR3 DNA sequence: TGTTCCAGCAGCTTAACCCGCGGGGGCTACGAGCAGTACTTC. Translated, it gives CSSSLTRGGYEQYF.

This chain links TRBV2 with TRBJ1-4, with 8 bases that match TRBD1. CDR1 is SNHLY, CDR2 FYNNEI, per germline. The ends lost 7 bases at V and 7 bases at J; junction bases unmatched: 5. This CDR3 has 13 residues. This chain's CDR3 is CASKGQGPEKLFF. In DNA form, the CDR3 reads TGTGCCAGCAAAGGACAGGGTCCTGAAAAACTGTTTTTT.

This clone occurred once. The chain couples TRBV4-3 to TRBJ2-3; maybe TRBD2 (5 bases). Looked up from germline, CDR1 is LGHNA and CDR2 is YSLEER. V lost 0 bases, J lost 1 base, and 14 bases lay in between. The CDR3 covers 17 residues. For the CDR3, the DNA is TGCGCCAGCAGCCAAGATGGATACTCAGCGGGCACAGATACGCAGTATTTT. Protein sequence: CASSQDGYSAGTDTQYF.

This chain links TRBV6-5 with TRBJ2-5; D possibly corresponds to TRBD2 (5 bases). Trimming stripped 6 bases from V and 0 bases from J, with 11 bases between. The length of the CDR3 is 14 residues. The germline gives CDR1 MNHEY, CDR2 SVGAGI. Written as DNA, the CDR3 is TGTGCCAGCAGCCGAGGGTGGAACCAAGAGACCCAGTACTTC. Translating it yields CASSRGWNQETQYF.

The CDR3 loop is CASSVGGSGEETQYF. CDR3 coding DNA: TGTGCCAGCAGCGTAGGGGGTAGCGGGGAAGAGACCCAGTACTTC. The rearrangement joins TRBV9 to TRBJ2-5; 8 nucleotides agree with TRBD2. This CDR3 region has 15 residues. The ends lost 0 bases at V and 3 bases at J; junction bases unmatched: 4. The germline V gene has CDR1 SGDLS and CDR2 YYNGEE.

This rearrangement joins TRBV6-4 to TRBJ2-1; 7 bases map to TRBD2. The germline V gene encodes CDR1 MRHNA and CDR2 SNTAGT. The CDR3 loop spans 14 amino acids. The ends lost 2 bases at V and 2 bases at J; junction bases unmatched: 0. CDR3 DNA sequence: TGTGCCAGCAGTGACGGGGGGGCCTACAATGAGCAGTTCTTC. Protein product: CASSDGGAYNEQFF.

The chain combines TRBV5-8 with TRBJ2-2; D unresolved. The length of the CDR3 is 16 residues. Per the germline V gene, CDR1 is SGHTS and CDR2 is YDEGEE. The V end was cut by 1 base, the J end by 0 bases, with 10 bases between. Here the CDR3 reads CASSLLGHTNTGELFF. Written as DNA, the CDR3 is TGTGCCAGCAGCTTGCTAGGCCACACGAACACCGGGGAGCTGTTTTTT.

The rearrangement uses TRBV5-1 and TRBJ1-1; tentative D call: TRBD1 (6 bases). V was clipped by 0 bases and J by 5 bases, with 17 bases between them. The CDR3 has 16 amino acids. The V gene's germline CDR1 is SGHRS and CDR2 YFSETQ. The CDR3 loop is CASSLVLGRGVTEAFF. CDR3 nucleotides: TGCGCCAGCAGCTTGGTCTTGGGCAGGGGAGTAACTGAAGCTTTCTTT.

The V call is TRBV19, the J call TRBJ1-1; 7 nucleotides match TRBD1. This CDR3 is 17 amino acids long. Germline CDR1 is LNHDA and CDR2 is SQIVND (reference sequence). Unmatched junction bases numbered 17, after V lost 6 bases and J lost 4 bases. The DNA of the CDR3 is TGTGCCAGTAGCCTCCAGTCGGGAGCAGGGGGAAGCACTGAAGCTTTCTTT. Translating it yields CASSLQSGAGGSTEAFF.